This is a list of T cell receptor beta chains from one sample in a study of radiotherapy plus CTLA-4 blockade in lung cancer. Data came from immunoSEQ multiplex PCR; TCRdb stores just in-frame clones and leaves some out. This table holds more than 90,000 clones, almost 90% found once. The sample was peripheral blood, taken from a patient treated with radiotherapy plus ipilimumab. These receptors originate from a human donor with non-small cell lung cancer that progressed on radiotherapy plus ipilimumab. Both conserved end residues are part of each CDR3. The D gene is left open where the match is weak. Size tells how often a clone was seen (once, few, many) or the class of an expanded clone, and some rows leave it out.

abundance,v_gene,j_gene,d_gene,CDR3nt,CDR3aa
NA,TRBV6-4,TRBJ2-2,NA,TGTGCCAGCAGTGAGCGGGTGTGGACCGGGGAGCTGTTTTTT,CASSERVWTGELFF
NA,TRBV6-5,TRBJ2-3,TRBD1,TGTGCCAGCAAGCCGCCGGGACAGGGCTCAGATACGCAGTATTTT,CASKPPGQGSDTQYF
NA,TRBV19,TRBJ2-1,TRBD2,TGTGCCAGTGGGACTAGCGGGAATGAGCAGTTCTTC,CASGTSGNEQFF
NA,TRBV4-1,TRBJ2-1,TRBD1,TGCGCCAGCAGCCAAGAGTATGGGACAGGGGGCGATGAGCAGTTCTTC,CASSQEYGTGGDEQFF
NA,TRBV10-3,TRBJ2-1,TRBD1,TGTGCCTCTGGACAGGGATATACCGCTGAGCAGTTCTTC,CASGQGYTAEQFF
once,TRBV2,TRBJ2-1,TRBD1,TGTGCCAGCCATGACCGGGACAGGGCTTACAATGAGCAGTTCTTC,CASHDRDRAYNEQFF
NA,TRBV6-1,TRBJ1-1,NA,TGTGCCAGCAGTGTTGGGGGCACTGAAGCTTTCTTT,CASSVGGTEAFF
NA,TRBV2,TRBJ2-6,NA,TGTGCCAGCAGCCTGGGATGGGTTGTCAACGTCCTGACTTTC,CASSLGWVVNVLTF
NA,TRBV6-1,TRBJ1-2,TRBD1,TGTGCCAGCAGGAAATGGACAGGGGATACCTATGGCTACACCTTC,CASRKWTGDTYGYTF
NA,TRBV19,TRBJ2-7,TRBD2,TGTGCCAGTACCCCGAGAGGAGCGGGAGGGTCCTACGAGCAGTACTTC,CASTPRGAGGSYEQYF
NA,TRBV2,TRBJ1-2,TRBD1,TGTGCCAGCAGTTGGGGGACAGAGGGCTACACCTTC,CASSWGTEGYTF
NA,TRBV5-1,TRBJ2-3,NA,TGCGCCACGACTCCTGGGGCAGCGAGAGGAGATACGCAGTATTTT,CATTPGAARGDTQYF
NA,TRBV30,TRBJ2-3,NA,TGTGCCTGGAGAATGGGCTTGTCCCCCGGGGATACGCAGTATTTT,CAWRMGLSPGDTQYF
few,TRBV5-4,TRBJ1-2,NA,TGTGCCAGCAGCTTGGTCGGGGAGCCACCCGAGGTCTATGGCTACACCTTC,CASSLVGEPPEVYGYTF
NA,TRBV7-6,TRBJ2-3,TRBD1,TGTGCCAGCAGCTTAGCGGGGACAGCTAGCACAGATACGCAGTATTTT,CASSLAGTASTDTQYF
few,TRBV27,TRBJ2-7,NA,TGTGCCAGCAGTCCCGACAGCAGGGCCGCCTACGAGCAGTACTTC,CASSPDSRAAYEQYF
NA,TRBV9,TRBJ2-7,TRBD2,TGTGCCAGCCCCAAGACTAGCGGGGGCTCCTACGAGCAGTACTTC,CASPKTSGGSYEQYF
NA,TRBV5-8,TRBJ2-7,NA,TGTGCCAGCAGCAGCCGGCGGGCATCCTACGAGCAGTACTTC,CASSSRRASYEQYF
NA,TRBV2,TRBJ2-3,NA,TGTGCCAGCAGTGCAGCGGACATCACAGATACGCAGTATTTT,CASSAADITDTQYF
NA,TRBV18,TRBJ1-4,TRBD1,TGTGCCAGCTCGTACAGGGGAGTTAATGAAAAACTGTTTTTT,CASSYRGVNEKLFF
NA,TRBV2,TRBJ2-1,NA,TGTGCCAGCAGGAACGTAGGCCGGGCGAATGAGCAGTTCTTC,CASRNVGRANEQFF
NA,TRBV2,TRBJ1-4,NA,TGTGCCAGCAGACCTTTGGGTATAACTAATGAAAAACTGTTTTTT,CASRPLGITNEKLFF
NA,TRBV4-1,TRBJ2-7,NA,TGCGCCAGCAGCCAATTCGGACTCTCAACCTACGAGCAGTACTTC,CASSQFGLSTYEQYF
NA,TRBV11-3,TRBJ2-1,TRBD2,TGTGCAGGGCGGGGGGCGGACAATGAGCAGTTCTTC,CAGRGADNEQFF
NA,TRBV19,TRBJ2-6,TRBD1,TGTGCCAGTAGACAGACAGGGCGCAACGTCCTGACTTTC,CASRQTGRNVLTF
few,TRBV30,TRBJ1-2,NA,TGTGCCTGGAGTCAGCTCCGGGACCCGGCCGACACCTTC,CAWSQLRDPADTF
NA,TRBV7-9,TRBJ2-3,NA,TGTGCCAGCACCCTAACAGGAGATACGCAGTATTTT,CASTLTGDTQYF
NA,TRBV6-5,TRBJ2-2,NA,TGTGCCAGCAGTCCCTCCGGGAAGGCCACCGGGGAGCTGTTTTTT,CASSPSGKATGELFF
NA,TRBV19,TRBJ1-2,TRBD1,TGTGCCGGGGGGACAGCCTGGGGCTACACCTTC,CAGGTAWGYTF
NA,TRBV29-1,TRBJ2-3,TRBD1,TGCAGCGGAGGACAGGGCAGGCAGTATTTT,CSGGQGRQYF
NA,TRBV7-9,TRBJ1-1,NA,TGTGCCAGCAGCTTAGCGGGGCCCACTGAAGCTTTCTTT,CASSLAGPTEAFF
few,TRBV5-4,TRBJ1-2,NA,TGTGCCAGCAGCTTGAGTCGTTCAAGTGGCTACACCTTC,CASSLSRSSGYTF
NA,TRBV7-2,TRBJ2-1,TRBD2,TGTGCCAGCAGCTTAGCTAGCGGGCCCTACAATGAGCAGTTCTTC,CASSLASGPYNEQFF
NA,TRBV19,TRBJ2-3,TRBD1,TGTGCCAGTAGTATAGTGGGACAGGGATTGCGGGGGTCCAGCACAGATACGCAGTATTTT,CASSIVGQGLRGSSTDTQYF
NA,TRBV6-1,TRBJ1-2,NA,TGTGCCAGCAGTGAATTTGGAGGGACGCCTCGGGGTAACTATGGCTACACCTTC,CASSEFGGTPRGNYGYTF